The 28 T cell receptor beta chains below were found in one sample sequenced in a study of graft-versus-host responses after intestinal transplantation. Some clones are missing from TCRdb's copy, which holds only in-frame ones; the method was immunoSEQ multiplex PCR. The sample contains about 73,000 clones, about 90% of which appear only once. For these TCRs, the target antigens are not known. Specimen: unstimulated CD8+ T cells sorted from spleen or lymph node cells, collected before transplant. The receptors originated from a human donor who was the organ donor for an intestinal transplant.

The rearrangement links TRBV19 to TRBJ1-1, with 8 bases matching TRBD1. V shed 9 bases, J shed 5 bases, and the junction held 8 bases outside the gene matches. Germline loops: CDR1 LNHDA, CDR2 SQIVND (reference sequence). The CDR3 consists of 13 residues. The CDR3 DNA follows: TGTGCCAGCGCACAGGGGGTAGGAACTGAAGCTTTCTTT. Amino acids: CASAQGVGTEAFF.

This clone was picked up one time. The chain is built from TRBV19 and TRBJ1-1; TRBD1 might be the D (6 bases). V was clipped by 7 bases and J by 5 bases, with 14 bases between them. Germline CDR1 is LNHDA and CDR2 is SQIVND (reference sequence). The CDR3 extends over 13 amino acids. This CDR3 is CASITPDRTEAFF. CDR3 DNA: TGTGCCAGTATTACCCCCGACAGGACTGAAGCTTTCTTT. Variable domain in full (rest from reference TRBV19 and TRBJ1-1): DGGITQSPKYLFRKEGQNVTLSCEQNLNHDAMYWYRQDPGQGLRLIYYSQIVNDFQKGDIAEGYSVSREKKESFPLTVTSAQKNPTAFYLCASITPDRTEAFFGQGTRLTVV.

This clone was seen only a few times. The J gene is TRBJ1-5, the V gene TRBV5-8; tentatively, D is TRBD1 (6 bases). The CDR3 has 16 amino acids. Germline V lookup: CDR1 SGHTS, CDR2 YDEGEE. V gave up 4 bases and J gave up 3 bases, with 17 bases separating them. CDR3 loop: CASSHTIRGDNQPQHF. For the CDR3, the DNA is TGTGCCAGCAGCCATACTATCAGGGGAGACAATCAGCCCCAGCATTTT.

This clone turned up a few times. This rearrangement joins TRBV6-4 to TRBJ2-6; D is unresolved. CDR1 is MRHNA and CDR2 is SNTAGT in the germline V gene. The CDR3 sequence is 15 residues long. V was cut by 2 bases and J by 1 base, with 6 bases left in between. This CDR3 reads CASSDEASGANVLTF. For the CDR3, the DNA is TGTGCCAGCAGTGACGAAGCTTCTGGGGCCAACGTCCTGACTTTC.

CDR3 coding DNA: TGCAGCGTTGGGTATGGACAGGTGAACACTGAAGCTTTCTTT. Amino acids: CSVGYGQVNTEAFF. This chain links TRBV29-1 with TRBJ1-1, with 7 bases that match TRBD1. V dropped 4 bases and J dropped 0; count of bases not matched to a gene: 5. The CDR3 sequence is 14 residues long. Germline V gene sequence: CDR1 SQVTM, CDR2 ANQGSEA.

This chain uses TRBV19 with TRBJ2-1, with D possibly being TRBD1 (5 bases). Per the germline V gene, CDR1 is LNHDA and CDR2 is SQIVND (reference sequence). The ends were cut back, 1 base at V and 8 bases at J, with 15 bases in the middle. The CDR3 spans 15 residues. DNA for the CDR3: TGTGCCAGTAGTATAGCGGTCAGGGTGGGTTATGAGCAGTTCTTC. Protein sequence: CASSIAVRVGYEQFF.

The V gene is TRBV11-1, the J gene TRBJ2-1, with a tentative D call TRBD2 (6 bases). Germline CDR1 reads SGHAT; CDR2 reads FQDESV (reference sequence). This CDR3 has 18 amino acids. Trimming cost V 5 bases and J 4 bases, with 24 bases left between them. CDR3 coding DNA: TGTGCCAGCAGCCCACACCTCTTGGGGCGGGAAGGTTACAATGAGCAGTTCTTC. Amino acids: CASSPHLLGREGYNEQFF.

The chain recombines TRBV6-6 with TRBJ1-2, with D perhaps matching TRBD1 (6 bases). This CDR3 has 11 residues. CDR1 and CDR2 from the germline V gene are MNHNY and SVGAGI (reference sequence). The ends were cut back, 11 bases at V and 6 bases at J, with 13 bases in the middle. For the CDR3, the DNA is TGTGCCGTGGGGGGGGGCAATGGCTACACCTTC. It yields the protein CAVGGGNGYTF.

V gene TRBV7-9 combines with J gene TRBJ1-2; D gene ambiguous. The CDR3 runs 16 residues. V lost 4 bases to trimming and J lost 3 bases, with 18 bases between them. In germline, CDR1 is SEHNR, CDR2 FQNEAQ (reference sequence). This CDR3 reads CASSSPLQAPDYGYTF. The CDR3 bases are TGTGCCAGCAGCTCCCCGCTCCAGGCCCCCGACTATGGCTACACCTTC.

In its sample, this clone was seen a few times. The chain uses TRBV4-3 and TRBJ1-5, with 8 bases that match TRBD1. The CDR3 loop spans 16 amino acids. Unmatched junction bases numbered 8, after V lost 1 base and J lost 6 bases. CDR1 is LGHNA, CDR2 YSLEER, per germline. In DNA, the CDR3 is TGCGCCAGCAGCCAAGGAAGACAGGGGTTGACTCAGCCCCAGCATTTT. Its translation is CASSQGRQGLTQPQHF.

The CDR3 coding sequence is TGCAGCGACTCCATCGGGTGGATCAACTCGGGGAGCACTGAAGCTTTCTTT. The encoded protein is CSDSIGWINSGSTEAFF. The chain employs TRBV29-1 and TRBJ1-1; D is unclear. V lost 7 bases, J lost 4 bases, and 28 bases lay in between. In germline, CDR1 is SQVTM, CDR2 ANQGSEA. The length of the CDR3 is 17 residues.

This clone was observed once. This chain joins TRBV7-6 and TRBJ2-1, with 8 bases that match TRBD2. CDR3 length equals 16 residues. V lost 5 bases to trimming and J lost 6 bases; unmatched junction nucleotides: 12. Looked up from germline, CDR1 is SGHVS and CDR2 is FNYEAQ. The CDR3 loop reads CASSPNLAGGPNEQFF. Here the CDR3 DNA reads TGTGCCAGCAGCCCGAACCTAGCGGGTGGACCCAATGAGCAGTTCTTC.

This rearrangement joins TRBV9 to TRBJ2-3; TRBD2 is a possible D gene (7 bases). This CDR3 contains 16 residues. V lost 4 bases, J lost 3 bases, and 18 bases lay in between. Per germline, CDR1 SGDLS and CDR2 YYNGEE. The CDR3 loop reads CASSSRGEGGTDTQYF. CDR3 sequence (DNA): TGTGCCAGCAGCTCTAGGGGAGAGGGGGGGACAGATACGCAGTATTTT. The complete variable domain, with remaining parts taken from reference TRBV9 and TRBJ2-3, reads DSGVTQTPKHLITATGQRVTLRCSPRSGDLSVYWYQQSLDQGLQFLIQYYNGEERAKGNILERFSAQQFPDLHSELNLSSLELGDSALYFCASSSRGEGGTDTQYFGPGTRLTVL.

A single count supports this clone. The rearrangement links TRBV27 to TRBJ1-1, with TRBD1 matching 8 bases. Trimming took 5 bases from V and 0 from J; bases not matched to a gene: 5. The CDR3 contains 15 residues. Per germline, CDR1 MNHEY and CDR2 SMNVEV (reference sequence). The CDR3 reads CASSPYRGMNTEAFF. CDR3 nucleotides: TGTGCCAGCAGTCCCTACAGGGGGATGAACACTGAAGCTTTCTTT.

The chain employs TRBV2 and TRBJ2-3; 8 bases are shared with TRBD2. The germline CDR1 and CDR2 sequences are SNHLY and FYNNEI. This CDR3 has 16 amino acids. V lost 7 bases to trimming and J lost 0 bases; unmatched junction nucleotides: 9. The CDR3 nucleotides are TGTGCCAGCATTGCGGGGGGCCGCCCTAGCACAGATACGCAGTATTTT. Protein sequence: CASIAGGRPSTDTQYF.

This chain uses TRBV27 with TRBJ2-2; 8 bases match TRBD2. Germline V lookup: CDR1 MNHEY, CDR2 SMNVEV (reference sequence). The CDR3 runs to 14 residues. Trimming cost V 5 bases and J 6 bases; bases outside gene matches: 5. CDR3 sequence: CASSAGLAAGELFF. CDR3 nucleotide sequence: TGTGCCAGCAGTGCCGGACTAGCCGCCGGGGAGCTGTTTTTT.

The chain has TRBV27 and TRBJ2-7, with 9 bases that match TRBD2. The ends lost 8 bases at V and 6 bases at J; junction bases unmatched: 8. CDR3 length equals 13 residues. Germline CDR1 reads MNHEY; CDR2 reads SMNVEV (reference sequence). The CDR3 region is CASRATGLAEQYV. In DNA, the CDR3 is TGTGCCAGCCGGGCGACGGGACTAGCCGAGCAGTACGTC.

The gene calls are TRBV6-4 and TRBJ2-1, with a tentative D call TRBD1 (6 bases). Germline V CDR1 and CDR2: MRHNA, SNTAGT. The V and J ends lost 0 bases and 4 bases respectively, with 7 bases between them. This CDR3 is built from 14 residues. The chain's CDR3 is CASSDSGQYNEQFF. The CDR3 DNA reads TGTGCCAGCAGTGACTCGGGACAATACAATGAGCAGTTCTTC.

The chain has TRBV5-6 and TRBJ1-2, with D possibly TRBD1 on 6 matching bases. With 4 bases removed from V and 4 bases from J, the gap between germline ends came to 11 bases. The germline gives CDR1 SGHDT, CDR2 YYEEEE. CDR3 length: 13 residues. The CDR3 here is CASSLQGFYGYTF. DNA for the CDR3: TGTGCCAGCAGCCTACAGGGCTTCTATGGCTACACCTTC.

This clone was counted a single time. As DNA, the CDR3 is TGTGCCAGCAGCTTTGCCCCCGGGACAGTCGAGCAGTACGTC. Translation: CASSFAPGTVEQYV. This chain uses TRBV5-6 with TRBJ2-7; 7 positions agree with TRBD1. Germline trimming cut 2 bases from V and 6 bases from J; bases unmatched to any gene: 8. Germline V CDR1 and CDR2: SGHDT, YYEEEE. The CDR3 sequence is 14 residues long.

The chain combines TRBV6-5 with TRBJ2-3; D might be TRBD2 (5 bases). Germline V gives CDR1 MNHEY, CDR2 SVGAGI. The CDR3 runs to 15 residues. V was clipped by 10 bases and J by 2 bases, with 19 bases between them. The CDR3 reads CATASSDLNTDTQYF. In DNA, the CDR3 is TGTGCCACCGCAAGTAGCGACTTAAACACAGATACGCAGTATTTT.

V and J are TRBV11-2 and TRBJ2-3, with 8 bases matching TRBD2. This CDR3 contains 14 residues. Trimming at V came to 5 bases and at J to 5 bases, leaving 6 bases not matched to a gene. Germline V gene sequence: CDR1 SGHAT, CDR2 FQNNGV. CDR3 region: CASSPGGGRDTQYF. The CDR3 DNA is TGTGCCAGCAGCCCGGGGGGGGGTCGAGATACGCAGTATTTT.

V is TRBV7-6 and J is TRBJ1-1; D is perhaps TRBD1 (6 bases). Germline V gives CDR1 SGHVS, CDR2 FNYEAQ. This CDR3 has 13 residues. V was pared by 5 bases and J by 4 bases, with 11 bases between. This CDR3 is CASSQQGSTEAFF. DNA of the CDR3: TGTGCCAGCAGCCAACAGGGAAGCACTGAAGCTTTCTTT.

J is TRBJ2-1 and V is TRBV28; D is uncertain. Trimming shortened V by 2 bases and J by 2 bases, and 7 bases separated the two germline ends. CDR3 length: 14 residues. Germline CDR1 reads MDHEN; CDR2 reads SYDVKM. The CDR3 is CASSLVQTYNEQFF. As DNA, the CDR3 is TGTGCCAGCAGTTTAGTGCAGACCTACAATGAGCAGTTCTTC.

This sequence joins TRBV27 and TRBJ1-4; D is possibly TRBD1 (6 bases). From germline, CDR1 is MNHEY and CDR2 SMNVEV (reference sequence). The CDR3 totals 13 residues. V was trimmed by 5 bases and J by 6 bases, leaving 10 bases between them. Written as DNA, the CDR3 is TGTGCCAGCAGTGTAGGGGGGGATGAAAAACTGTTTTTT. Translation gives CASSVGGDEKLFF. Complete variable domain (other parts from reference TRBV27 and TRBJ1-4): EAQVTQNPRYLITVTGKKLTVTCSQNMNHEYMSWYRQDPGLGLRQIYYSMNVEVTDKGDVPEGYKVSRKEKRNFPLILESPSPNQTSLYFCASSVGGDEKLFFGSGTQLSVL.

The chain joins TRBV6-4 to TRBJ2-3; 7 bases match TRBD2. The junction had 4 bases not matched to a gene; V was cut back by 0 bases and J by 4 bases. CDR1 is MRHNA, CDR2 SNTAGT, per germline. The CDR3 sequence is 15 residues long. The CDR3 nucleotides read TGTGCCAGCAGTGACTCGTCTAGCGGTGCAGATACGCAGTATTTT. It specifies CASSDSSSGADTQYF.

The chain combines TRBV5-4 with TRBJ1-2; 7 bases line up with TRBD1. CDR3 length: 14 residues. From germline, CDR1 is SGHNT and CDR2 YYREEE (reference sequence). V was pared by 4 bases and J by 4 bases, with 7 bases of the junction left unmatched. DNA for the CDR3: TGTGCCAGCAGCCATACAGGGGACAGCTATGGCTACACCTTC. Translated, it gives CASSHTGDSYGYTF.

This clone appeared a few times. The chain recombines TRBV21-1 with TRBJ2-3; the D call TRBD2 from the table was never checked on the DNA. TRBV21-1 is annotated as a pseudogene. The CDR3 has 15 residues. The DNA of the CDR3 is TGTGCCAGCAGCAAACTAGCGGGGGGCACAGATACGCAGTATTTT. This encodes CASSKLAGGTDTQYF.